This T cell receptor beta chain was documented in a study of T-cell reconstitution after alpha-beta-depleted transplantation in children. The TCRbeta library was prepared with unique molecular identifiers. Via MiXCR, TCRdb re-called the PCR reads, giving one row per CDR3 protein. This repertoire shows just over 950,000 distinct CDR3 sequences, roughly 29% found once; its top ten account for about 28%. Comment on this clonotype: Its antigen is as yet unknown.

The CDR3 consists of 14 residues. Trimming left V 0 bases short and J 2 bases short, with 9 bases between. In germline, CDR1 is SGHDT, CDR2 YYEEEE. Study results and caveats: Two months or so post-transplant, alpha-beta T cells reportedly derived from several hundred expanded graft clones. In some patients, recipient T cells and intrathymic progenitors surviving conditioning explained high day-60 diversity. T-cell numbers and diversity, one year after transplant, stemmed largely from T cells that were newly produced.

The specimen comprised PBMCs, mostly from graft donor cells, sampled 360 days after TCRalphabeta/CD19-depleted stem cell transplant. V usage is TRBV5-6 and J usage is TRBJ2-7, with D unresolved. The clonotype comes from a boy less than two years old who had a stem cell transplant for SCID, so the T cells may come from the graft donor. In DNA form, the CDR3 reads TGTGCCAGCAGCTTGGCCAACAGCCCCTACGAGCAGTACTTC. This sequence encodes CASSLANSPYEQYF.